Following are 31 T cell receptor beta chains from one sample sequenced in a study of T cell changes during pregnancy in multiple sclerosis. The assay was immunoSEQ multiplex PCR, and TCRdb's table has in-frame clones only and misses some. The repertoire holds 88,000 or so clones, with about 91% as singletons. This sample comprised peripheral blood, obtained before pregnancy. These receptors originate from a female donor with multiple sclerosis, enrolled in a pregnancy study.

This chain links TRBV28 with TRBJ2-7; D is undetermined. V was pared by 8 bases and J by 6 bases, with 14 bases between. Germline-derived CDR1 and CDR2 are MDHEN and SYDVKM. This CDR3 has 12 residues. This CDR3 is CASQYIRGEQYF. As DNA, the CDR3 is TGTGCCAGCCAGTACATACGAGGCGAGCAGTACTTC.

CDR3 bases: TGTGCCTGGAGTGTAGGCGGGAGTATCGGCTACGAGCAGTACTTC. Protein: CAWSVGGSIGYEQYF. The chain employs TRBV30 and TRBJ2-7; 7 bases line up with TRBD2. CDR3 length equals 15 residues. V trimming: 0 bases; J trimming: 3 bases; junction bases outside the gene matches: 8. Germline CDR1 GTSNPN, CDR2 SVGIG (reference sequence).

Remarks on this clone: A junction end diverges from the germline sequence, so it may reflect a read error. The rearrangement links TRBV6-5 to TRBJ1-4, with 7 bases lining up with TRBD1. The CDR3 spans 14 residues. From germline, CDR1 is MNHEY and CDR2 SVGAGI. The CDR3 bases are TGTGCCAGCAGTTTCGACAGGGCTAACGAAAAACTGTTTTTT. It translates to CASSFDRANEKLFF.

The rearrangement links TRBV7-6 to TRBJ2-7; TRBD2 matches 10 bases. The V gene end was trimmed by 4 bases and the J gene end by 1 base; junction bases not matched to a gene: 4. Germline loops: CDR1 SGHVS, CDR2 FNYEAQ. The CDR3 has 15 residues. DNA of the CDR3: TGTGCCAGCAGCTCGGCTAGCGGGAGTTCCTACGAGCAGTACTTC. Translation gives CASSSASGSSYEQYF.

This chain connects TRBV6-5 to TRBJ1-2; D not resolved. Germline CDR1 and CDR2: MNHEY and SVGAGI. V gave up 9 bases and J gave up 4 bases, with 12 bases separating them. The CDR3 is made up of 12 amino acids. The CDR3: CASAPLGYGYTF. The CDR3 DNA sequence: TGTGCCAGTGCGCCTCTTGGCTATGGCTACACCTTC.

The genes are TRBV7-2 and TRBJ2-2; 14 bases agree with TRBD2. CDR1 SGHTA and CDR2 FQGNSA come from the germline V gene. The V and J ends lost 3 bases and 6 bases, in that order; junction bases with no gene match: 3. There are 16 residues in the CDR3. This CDR3 is CASSFGTSGRSGELFF. The CDR3, as DNA: TGTGCCAGCAGCTTCGGGACTAGCGGGAGATCCGGGGAGCTGTTTTTT. Looking up the rest from reference TRBV7-2 and TRBJ2-2 gives the full variable domain: GAGVSQSPSNKVTEKGKDVELRCDPISGHTALYWYRQSLGQGLEFLIYFQGNSAPDKSGLPSDRFSAERTGGSVSTLTIQRTQQEDSAVYLCASSFGTSGRSGELFFGEGSRLTVL.

This chain links TRBV2 with TRBJ2-3; a possible D gene is TRBD1 (5 bases). The CDR3 is 12 residues long. The V and J ends lost 6 bases and 3 bases respectively, with 7 bases between them. The germline V gene encodes CDR1 SNHLY and CDR2 FYNNEI. The CDR3 loop is CASSQGTDTQYF. CDR3 in DNA: TGTGCCAGCAGCCAGGGTACAGATACGCAGTATTTT.

V is TRBV9 and J is TRBJ2-1, with 11 bases identical to TRBD2. Germline loops: CDR1 SGDLS, CDR2 YYNGEE. There are 15 residues in the CDR3. Trimming removed 0 bases from V and 6 bases from J; junction bases left unmatched: 2. The CDR3 DNA reads TGTGCCAGCAGCGTAGGTACTAGCGGGAGCAATGAGCAGTTCTTC. Amino acid sequence: CASSVGTSGSNEQFF.

CDR3 sequence reads: CASSLGESYEQYF. The CDR3 DNA is TGTGCCAGCAGCTTAGGGGAGTCCTACGAGCAGTACTTC. The chain uses TRBV11-3 and TRBJ2-7, with D maybe TRBD2 (5 bases). This CDR3 is built from 13 residues. The germline V gene has CDR1 SGHNT and CDR2 YENEEA. The V gene lost 1 base and the J gene lost 1 base, with 5 bases spanning the gap.

A few counts support this clone. The chain has TRBV6-5 and TRBJ1-1; no firm D call. This CDR3 contains 13 residues. V was clipped by 8 bases and J by 1 base, with 11 bases between them. Germline lookup yields CDR1 MNHEY and CDR2 SVGAGI. The CDR3 sequence: CASGEDENTEAFF. In nucleotides, the CDR3 is TGTGCCAGCGGGGAGGATGAGAACACTGAAGCTTTCTTT.

In its sample, this clone was seen once. The J gene is TRBJ2-2, the V gene TRBV6-1; TRBD1 agrees at 7 bases. The germline V gene has CDR1 MNHNS and CDR2 SASEGT. This CDR3 has 15 residues. V lost 6 bases and J lost 0; bases outside the gene matches: 4. For the CDR3, the DNA is TGTGCCAGCAGGACCGGGACAGCGAACACCGGGGAGCTGTTTTTT. Protein: CASRTGTANTGELFF.

V is TRBV5-1 and J is TRBJ1-3; weak D call: TRBD1 (5 bases). The germline V gene has CDR1 SGHRS and CDR2 YFSETQ. Trimming took 1 base from V and 2 from J, leaving 7 bases between them. The CDR3 is 14 amino acids. The CDR3 region has the DNA TGCGCCAGCAGCTTGCCAGGGACTGGAAACACCATATATTTT. It translates to CASSLPGTGNTIYF.

J is TRBJ2-1 and V is TRBV7-2; D perhaps matches TRBD2 (7 bases). Deletions cut 5 bases from V and 2 bases from J, with 22 bases between. This CDR3 has 18 residues. Per the germline V gene, CDR1 is SGHTA and CDR2 is FQGNSA. The CDR3 DNA is TGTGCCAGCAGCCCCACCGCGGGGGCTAGCTCCACCTACAATGAGCAGTTCTTC. Encoded protein: CASSPTAGASSTYNEQFF.

This chain joins TRBV5-1 and TRBJ2-3; D remains ambiguous. Trimming pared 1 base from V and 0 bases from J, leaving 6 bases between. The CDR3 has 14 residues. Germline V gene lookup returns CDR1 SGHRS and CDR2 YFSETQ. This chain's CDR3 is CASSLSVSTDTQYF. The DNA of the CDR3 is TGCGCCAGCAGCTTGAGCGTGAGCACAGATACGCAGTATTTT.

The chain uses TRBV5-1 and TRBJ1-2; D is unclear. V was cut by 2 bases and J by 2 bases, with 7 bases left in between. Germline lookup yields CDR1 SGHRS and CDR2 YFSETQ. This CDR3 is 13 amino acids long. The CDR3 bases are TGCGCCAGCAGCTTCGCGGGCAACTATGGCTACACCTTC. Translation gives CASSFAGNYGYTF.

The V gene is TRBV28, the J gene TRBJ1-1; D call uncertain. Germline V lookup: CDR1 MDHEN, CDR2 SYDVKM. V shed 5 bases and J shed 1 base, with 14 bases lying between them. The CDR3 runs 15 residues. The CDR3 DNA reads as TGTGCCAGCAGTCCGCGGTACCCGCGGAACACTGAAGCTTTCTTT. It translates to CASSPRYPRNTEAFF.

The rearrangement links TRBV7-9 to TRBJ1-1; D may be TRBD1 (6 bases). The CDR3 spans 17 residues. V was clipped by 1 base and J by 2 bases, with 17 bases between them. CDR1 is SEHNR, CDR2 FQNEAQ, per germline (reference sequence). The CDR3 bases are TGTGCCAGCAGCTTAGATGGGGGGGCAGGTGTAAACACTGAAGCTTTCTTT. Translated: CASSLDGGAGVNTEAFF.

The rearrangement joins TRBV7-9 to TRBJ2-7; 8 bases line up with TRBD2. V lost 5 bases and J lost 1; bases outside the gene matches: 7. The V gene's germline CDR1 is SEHNR and CDR2 FQNEAQ (reference sequence). The CDR3 runs to 15 residues. CDR3 sequence (DNA): TGTGCCAGCAGCCCCGGGGGGGCCAGATCCTACGAGCAGTACTTC. It specifies CASSPGGARSYEQYF.

V is TRBV7-9 and J is TRBJ2-7; D remains ambiguous. The CDR3 has 12 residues. The germline gives CDR1 SEHNR, CDR2 FQNEAQ (reference sequence). Trimming stripped 5 bases from V and 7 bases from J, with 12 bases between. The CDR3 DNA reads as TGTGCCAGCAGCGTCTCTCCCTTTGAGCAGTACTTC. It yields the protein CASSVSPFEQYF.

For the CDR3, the DNA is TGTGCCAAGGGGGCCCTCAATGAAAAACTGTTTTTT. It codes for CAKGALNEKLFF. The rearrangement joins TRBV19 to TRBJ1-4; TRBD1 matches 7 bases. The CDR3 is 12 residues long. Germline V gene lookup returns CDR1 LNHDA and CDR2 SQIVND (reference sequence). Trimming took 10 bases from V and 5 from J; bases not matched to a gene: 4.

The chain's CDR3 is CASMWSSGNTIYF. As DNA, the CDR3 is TGTGCCAGCATGTGGAGCTCTGGAAACACCATATATTTT. This chain links TRBV5-6 with TRBJ1-3; D unresolved. There are 13 residues in the CDR3. Between the trimmed V and J ends, which lost 6 bases and 0 bases, there was a span of 7 bases. Germline CDR1 reads SGHDT; CDR2 reads YYEEEE.

This rearrangement joins TRBV5-1 to TRBJ2-6; the D gene is possibly TRBD1 (6 bases). V was clipped by 2 bases and J by 0 bases, with 15 bases between them. CDR1 is SGHRS, CDR2 YFSETQ, per germline. The length of the CDR3 is 18 residues. CDR3 loop: CASSLRDQGLSGANVLTF. The CDR3 nucleotides are TGCGCCAGCAGCTTAAGGGATCAGGGGCTCTCTGGGGCCAACGTCCTGACTTTC.

V usage is TRBV7-6 and J usage is TRBJ2-1; the D gene is possibly TRBD2 (5 bases). CDR3 length: 15 residues. The V and J ends lost 2 bases and 5 bases respectively, with 13 bases between them. The germline V gene encodes CDR1 SGHVS and CDR2 FNYEAQ. The CDR3 coding sequence is TGTGCCAGCAGCTTATTGCAGGACTTCCACAATGAGCAGTTCTTC. It yields the protein CASSLLQDFHNEQFF.

This clone is a singleton in its sample. This chain joins TRBV5-1 and TRBJ2-1, with 10 bases fitting TRBD2. The V segment lost 0 bases and the J segment 10 bases; nucleotides outside the gene matches: 4. The CDR3 covers 14 residues. The germline gives CDR1 SGHRS, CDR2 YFSETQ. CDR3: CASSLAAGGPEQFF. Here the CDR3 DNA reads TGCGCCAGCAGCTTGGCAGCGGGAGGGCCCGAGCAGTTCTTC.

The chain uses TRBV28 and TRBJ2-5; the match to TRBD2 covers 7 bases. The CDR3 totals 14 residues. CDR1 is MDHEN, CDR2 SYDVKM, per germline. The V segment lost 8 bases and the J segment 5 bases; nucleotides outside the gene matches: 11. The CDR3, as DNA: TGTGCCAGCGTAGCGGGTCCTGGGGTGGAGACCCAGTACTTC. It codes for CASVAGPGVETQYF. Supplemented by reference TRBV28 and TRBJ2-5, the full variable domain reads DVKVTQSSRYLVKRTGEKVFLECVQDMDHENMFWYRQDPGLGLRLIYFSYDVKMKEKGDIPEGYSVSREKKERFSLILESASTNQTSMYLCASVAGPGVETQYFGPGTRLLVL.

J is TRBJ1-5 and V is TRBV30, with TRBD1 matching 7 bases. The trim removed 5 bases at V and 3 bases at J, leaving 1 base unmatched. Germline-derived CDR1 and CDR2 are GTSNPN and SVGIG (reference sequence). The CDR3 has 12 amino acids. CDR3 in amino acids: CAWGQDNQPQHF. For the CDR3, the DNA is TGTGCCTGGGGACAGGACAATCAGCCCCAGCATTTT.

J is TRBJ1-1 and V is TRBV5-1; TRBD1 matches at 7 bases. Germline V gene sequence: CDR1 SGHRS, CDR2 YFSETQ. CDR3 size: 15 residues. V gave up 5 bases and J gave up 0 bases; unmatched junction bases: 7. Here the CDR3 reads CASSQPTGLNTEAFF. Written as DNA, the CDR3 is TGCGCCAGCAGTCAACCGACAGGGTTGAACACTGAAGCTTTCTTT.

The chain links TRBV6-5 to TRBJ1-4; tentatively, D is TRBD1 (5 bases). CDR3 length equals 14 residues. Deletions cut 5 bases from V and 7 bases from J, with 14 bases between. Germline CDR1 reads MNHEY; CDR2 reads SVGAGI. CDR3 in DNA: TGTGCCAGCAGTGGCGGGGGGTGGGGTGAAAAACTGTTTTTT. It specifies CASSGGGWGEKLFF.

The CDR3: CASSTGLADTDTQYF. CDR3 coding DNA: TGTGCCAGCAGCACGGGACTAGCGGACACAGATACGCAGTATTTT. The J gene is TRBJ2-3, the V gene TRBV11-3; 11 bases align to TRBD2. The CDR3 runs 15 residues. The germline V gene encodes CDR1 SGHNT and CDR2 YENEEA. The trim removed 5 bases at V and 2 bases at J, leaving 3 bases unmatched. The full variable domain, with the rest looked up from reference TRBV11-3 and TRBJ2-3, is EAGVVQSPRYKIIEKKQPVAFWCNPISGHNTLYWYLQNLGQGPELLIRYENEEAVDDSQLPKDRFSAERLKGVDSTLKIQPAELGDSAVYLCASSTGLADTDTQYFGPGTRLTVL.

This clone was recorded only once. V and J are TRBV11-3 and TRBJ1-2; D unclear. This CDR3 comprises 15 residues. Germline V CDR1 and CDR2: SGHNT, YENEEA. Trimming removed 1 base at V and 3 bases at J, with 12 bases between. The CDR3 is CASSLGSGNYYGYTF. CDR3 sequence (DNA): TGTGCCAGCAGCTTAGGTTCGGGGAACTACTATGGCTACACCTTC.

This clone was detected only a few times. The V and J genes are TRBV5-1 and TRBJ2-1; D may be TRBD1 (5 bases). The CDR3 loop spans 14 amino acids. V lost 3 bases to trimming and J lost 8 bases, with 15 bases between them. The V gene's germline CDR1 is SGHRS and CDR2 YFSETQ. The CDR3 coding sequence is TGCGCCAGCAGCTCAAACGCAGGGCCCGATGAGCAGTTCTTC. Its protein product is CASSSNAGPDEQFF.